The 27 T cell receptor beta chains below come from one sample, sequenced in a study of human T cells and chemical hapten exposure. TCRdb called the RACE reads again in MiXCR, with one record for every CDR3 protein. The sample has about 120,000 distinct CDR3 sequences, roughly an eighth seen once. Time point of the sample: patch test 1, 2 weeks after DPC sensitization. Treatment: therapeutic diphenylcyclopropenone sensitization with weekly scalp DPC. The material was whole blood, obtained in connection with sensitization to the hapten diphenylcyclopropenone (DPC). These receptors came from a man between 18 and 35 years old with alopecia areata. Some clones in this sample may be carry-over from other donors' samples.

The genes are TRBV20-1 and TRBJ1-2; D is perhaps TRBD1 (6 bases). Trimming removed 6 bases from V and 0 bases from J, with 20 bases in between. This CDR3 has 16 residues. Germline V lookup: CDR1 DFQATT, CDR2 SNEGSKA (reference sequence). CDR3 amino acids: CSARGTGSQANYGYTF. The DNA for the CDR3 is TGCAGTGCCAGGGGCACAGGGAGTCAGGCTAACTATGGCTACACCTTC.

The chain employs TRBV12-3 or TRBV12-4 and TRBJ1-4; no clear D. V lost 1 base to trimming and J lost 5 bases, with 8 bases between them. CDR3 length: 14 amino acids. CDR3 DNA sequence: TGTGCCAGCAGTTTAGAGGGCGCGAATGAAAAACTGTTTTTT. It is translated as CASSLEGANEKLFF.

The chain joins TRBV18 to TRBJ2-1, with 8 nucleotides matching TRBD2. With 3 bases clipped from V and 7 bases from J, the junction kept 8 bases outside the gene matches. In germline, CDR1 is KGHSH, CDR2 LQKENI. The CDR3 contains 15 residues. CDR3 residues: CASSPAGGRLNEQFF. CDR3 nucleotides: TGTGCCAGCTCACCGGCGGGGGGCAGGTTGAATGAGCAGTTCTTC.

This chain connects TRBV12-3 or TRBV12-4 to TRBJ2-7; weak D call: TRBD1 (6 bases). CDR3 size: 15 residues. V was clipped by 6 bases and J by 0 bases, with 15 bases between them. In nucleotides, the CDR3 is TGTGCCAGCAGCTTGGCCTGGACAGACTCCTACGAGCAGTACGTC. Its translation is CASSLAWTDSYEQYV.

This clonotype was found once. The chain uses TRBV7-2 and TRBJ2-3, with a possible D match to TRBD2 (5 bases). V was pared by 6 bases and J by 1 base, with 17 bases between. Germline V CDR1 and CDR2: SGHTA, FQGNSA. The CDR3 has 16 residues. The CDR3 coding sequence is TGTGCCAGCAGACTAAGGCCGTTGCGGGGCACAGATACGCAGTATTTT. Translating gives CASRLRPLRGTDTQYF.

In its sample, this clonotype was seen a few times. V gene TRBV11-1 combines with J gene TRBJ2-3; maybe TRBD1 (6 bases). The V gene's germline CDR1 is SGHAT and CDR2 FQDESV (reference sequence). CDR3 length equals 16 residues. V dropped 3 bases and J dropped 2 bases, with 15 bases sitting between them. In nucleotides, the CDR3 is TGTGCCAGCAGCTTCCCCCCCCAGGGGATCACAGATACGCAGTATTTT. It encodes CASSFPPQGITDTQYF.

This clonotype has more than one count but fewer than ten. The chain combines TRBV11-2 with TRBJ2-3; D remains ambiguous. The CDR3 covers 14 residues. Germline CDR1 reads SGHAT; CDR2 reads FQNNGV. V lost 0 bases and J lost 11, with 15 bases in between. CDR3 sequence: CASSLELANARQYF. CDR3 DNA sequence: TGTGCCAGCAGCTTAGAGCTTGCAAATGCGAGGCAGTATTTT.

This clonotype showed up many times. The chain carries TRBV11-2 and TRBJ2-7; D may match TRBD1 or TRBD2 (5 bases each). The germline V and J ends were trimmed by 4 bases and 2 bases, with 12 bases remaining between them. This CDR3 contains 14 residues. Germline assignment: CDR1 SGHAT and CDR2 FQNNGV. In nucleotides, the CDR3 is TGTGCCAGCAGCTCCGGGACCACCACCTACGAGCAGTACTTC. Amino acids: CASSSGTTTYEQYF.

This clonotype was picked up many times. This chain joins TRBV24-1 and TRBJ2-7; TRBD1 is a possible D gene (5 bases). Trimming pared 1 base from V and 5 bases from J, leaving 8 bases between. This CDR3 is built from 13 residues. Germline V gene sequence: CDR1 KGHDR, CDR2 SFDVKD. DNA for the CDR3: TGTGCCACCAGTGATTTTTGGGGCCACGAGCAGTACTTC. This codes for CATSDFWGHEQYF.

The chain has TRBV9 and TRBJ1-1; 7 nucleotides agree with TRBD1. The CDR3 is 14 residues long. Germline V gene sequence: CDR1 SGDLS, CDR2 YYNGEE. J lost 7 bases, V lost 0 bases, and 6 bases had no gene match. The CDR3 nucleotides are TGTGCCAGCAGCGTAGATCCCAGGGGGGGTGAAGCTTTCTTT. It encodes CASSVDPRGGEAFF.

CDR3 loop: CASSSGWAQYF. As DNA, the CDR3 is TGTGCCAGCAGCTCGGGATGGGCGCAGTATTTT. This chain uses TRBV11-2 with TRBJ2-3, with D possibly matching TRBD2 (5 bases). CDR1 is SGHAT, CDR2 FQNNGV, per germline. The CDR3 loop spans 11 amino acids. Trimming removed 4 bases at V and 10 bases at J, with 9 bases between.

The rearrangement joins TRBV2 to TRBJ2-5, with no clear D. This CDR3 is built from 13 residues. V was clipped by 1 base and J by 3 bases, with 6 bases between them. CDR1 is SNHLY and CDR2 is FYNNEI in the germline V gene. The CDR3 region has the DNA TGTGCCAGCAGTGAAGAGATTGAAGAGACCCAGTACTTC. It specifies CASSEEIEETQYF.

This clonotype was seen at least ten times. The chain has TRBV28 and TRBJ2-7; D not resolved. The CDR3 is 11 amino acids. The germline gives CDR1 MDHEN, CDR2 SYDVKM. V gave up 2 bases and J gave up 3 bases, with 2 bases separating them. CDR3 in amino acids: CASSLNYEQYF. Written as DNA, the CDR3 is TGTGCCAGCAGTTTAAACTACGAGCAGTACTTC.

This clonotype was counted many times. This rearrangement joins TRBV27 to TRBJ2-7, with 13 bases aligning to TRBD2. The germline V gene has CDR1 MNHEY and CDR2 SMNVEV (reference sequence). The CDR3 loop spans 17 amino acids. V lost 3 bases and J lost 1; bases outside the gene matches: 6. In nucleotides, the CDR3 is TGTGCCAGCAGTTTTAACATACTAGCGGGGGGGTCCTACGAGCAGTACTTC. Translating it yields CASSFNILAGGSYEQYF.

The chain has TRBV7-9 and TRBJ1-2; D is unclear. V dropped 5 bases and J dropped 7 bases, with 26 bases sitting between them. This CDR3 spans 17 amino acids. The germline V gene encodes CDR1 SEHNR and CDR2 FQNEAQ (reference sequence). Here the CDR3 DNA reads TGTGCCAGCAGCAGAGAGATAGCTTCATCTTTTATTGGTGGCTACACCTTC. This codes for CASSREIASSFIGGYTF.

V usage is TRBV27 and J usage is TRBJ2-3; D not resolved. The CDR3 spans 10 residues. Germline V gene sequence: CDR1 MNHEY, CDR2 SMNVEV (reference sequence). The CDR3 bases are TGTGGAAAGCAGTACGATACGCAGTATTTT. Translated, it gives CGKQYDTQYF.

This clonotype was seen only a few times. The CDR3 coding sequence is TGCAGTGCTAGGGACGGAGCCCGGTCGCATTACAATGAGCAGTTCTTC. Protein sequence: CSARDGARSHYNEQFF. V and J are TRBV20-1 and TRBJ2-1; D uncertain. Trimming stripped 3 bases from V and 4 bases from J, with 19 bases between. This CDR3 has 16 amino acids. Germline-derived CDR1 and CDR2 are DFQATT and SNEGSKA (reference sequence).

The chain combines TRBV6-5 with TRBJ2-7, with 9 bases fitting TRBD1. Trimming cost V 0 bases and J 1 base; bases outside gene matches: 1. The germline gives CDR1 MNHEY, CDR2 SVGAGI. The CDR3 length is 15 residues. The CDR3 protein is CASSYSGTGSYEQYF. CDR3 in DNA: TGTGCCAGCAGTTACTCCGGGACAGGGTCCTACGAGCAGTACTTC.

The V call is TRBV28, the J call TRBJ2-1, with unresolved D. This CDR3 contains 12 residues. Looked up from germline, CDR1 is MDHEN and CDR2 is SYDVKM. V was pared by 5 bases and J by 7 bases, with 9 bases between. CDR3 protein: CASSRVGNEQFF. The CDR3 nucleotides read TGTGCCAGCAGTAGGGTCGGGAATGAGCAGTTCTTC.

This clonotype was counted a few times. This chain connects TRBV29-1 to TRBJ2-7; D not resolved. The V gene's germline CDR1 is SQVTM and CDR2 ANQGSEA. The CDR3 sequence is 12 residues long. V was pared by 2 bases and J by 4 bases, with 9 bases between. The CDR3 DNA reads as TGCAGCGTTGAACTGGGGTGGTACGAGCAGTACTTC. Amino acid sequence: CSVELGWYEQYF.

This clonotype was detected many times. V and J are TRBV28 and TRBJ2-4, with a weak D call TRBD1 (6 bases). The CDR3 sequence is 13 residues long. From germline, CDR1 is MDHEN and CDR2 SYDVKM. V shed 4 bases and J shed 15 bases, with 19 bases lying between them. This CDR3 reads CASSSPQGIEGYF. CDR3 nucleotides: TGTGCCAGCAGTTCCCCACAGGGTATAGAGGGGTACTTC.

This clonotype has only a few counts. The V and J genes are TRBV6-4 and TRBJ1-5; TRBD1 aligns across 8 bases. Germline-derived CDR1 and CDR2 are MRHNA and SNTAGT. The CDR3 loop spans 14 amino acids. V gave up 6 bases and J gave up 6 bases; unmatched junction bases: 7. CDR3 protein: CASSQTGASQPQHF. For the CDR3, the DNA is TGTGCCAGCAGCCAGACAGGGGCCTCTCAGCCCCAGCATTTT.

This clonotype was recorded at least ten times. This chain uses TRBV3-1 with TRBJ2-2; D is uncertain. The CDR3 is 15 residues long. V lost 1 base, J lost 6 bases, and 12 bases lay in between. Germline-derived CDR1 and CDR2 are LGHDT and YNNKEL (reference sequence). The CDR3 is CASSQARASAGELFF. The CDR3 bases are TGTGCCAGCAGCCAAGCCCGGGCGTCGGCCGGGGAGCTGTTTTTT.

The chain is built from TRBV11-3 and TRBJ2-3; D is unclear. The CDR3 has 13 amino acids. Per the germline V gene, CDR1 is SGHNT and CDR2 is YENEEA. V lost 0 bases, J lost 8 bases, and 9 bases lay in between. CDR3 region: CASSLDQERTQYF. The CDR3 coding sequence is TGTGCCAGCAGCTTAGATCAGGAGCGTACGCAGTATTTT.

This clonotype was detected many times. The V call is TRBV9, the J call TRBJ2-2; possible D gene TRBD1, 6 bases. This CDR3 comprises 13 residues. The germline V and J ends were trimmed by 4 bases and 8 bases, with 12 bases remaining between them. Germline values: CDR1 SGDLS, CDR2 YYNGEE. CDR3 DNA: TGTGCCAGCAGCACCCCAGGGGCAGGGGAGCTGTTTTTT. This encodes CASSTPGAGELFF.

This chain connects TRBV7-6 to TRBJ1-1, with TRBD1 identical over 7 bases. V was clipped by 2 bases and J by 4 bases; unmatched bases: 4. The CDR3 has 14 residues. Germline CDR1 SGHVS, CDR2 FNYEAQ. DNA of the CDR3: TGTGCCAGCAGCTTACAGGGGGTGGGCACTGAAGCTTTCTTT. Amino acids: CASSLQGVGTEAFF.

The sample holds many counts of this clonotype. The gene calls are TRBV12-3 or TRBV12-4 and TRBJ1-5; D unresolved. This CDR3 has 15 residues. Trimming left V 0 bases short and J 1 base short, with 7 bases between. The DNA of the CDR3 is TGTGCCAGCAGTTTAGCCGGAAGGAGCAATCAGCCCCAGCATTTT. This gives the protein CASSLAGRSNQPQHF.